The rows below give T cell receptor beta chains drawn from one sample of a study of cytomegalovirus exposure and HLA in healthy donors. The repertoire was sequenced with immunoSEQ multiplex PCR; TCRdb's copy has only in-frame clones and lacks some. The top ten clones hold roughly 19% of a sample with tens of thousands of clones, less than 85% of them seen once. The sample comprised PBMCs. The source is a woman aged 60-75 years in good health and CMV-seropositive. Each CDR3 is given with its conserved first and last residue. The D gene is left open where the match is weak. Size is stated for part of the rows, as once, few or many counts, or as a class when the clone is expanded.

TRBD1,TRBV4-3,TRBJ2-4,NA,CASSQGTGGSRGQYIQYF,TGCGCCAGCAGCCAAGGGACAGGCGGCTCGAGAGGGCAGTACATTCAGTACTTC
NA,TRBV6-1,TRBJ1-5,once,CASSEASSNQPQHF,TGTGCCAGCAGTGAGGCAAGTAGCAATCAGCCCCAGCATTTT
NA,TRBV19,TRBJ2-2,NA,CASSFLVGELFF,TGTGCCAGTAGTTTTCTTGTAGGGGAGCTGTTTTTT
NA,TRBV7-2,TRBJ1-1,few,CASSLWGAEAFF,TGTGCCAGCAGCTTGTGGGGGGCTGAAGCTTTCTTT
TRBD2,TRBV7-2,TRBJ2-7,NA,CASSLGGASYEQYF,TGTGCCAGCAGCCTCGGGGGGGCATCCTACGAGCAGTACTTC
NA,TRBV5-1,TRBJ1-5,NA,CASSLEGRANQPQHF,TGCGCCAGCAGCTTGGAAGGGCGGGCCAATCAGCCCCAGCATTTT
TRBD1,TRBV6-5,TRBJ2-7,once,CASSYRGQGLSEQYF,TGTGCCAGCAGTTACCGGGGACAGGGTCTTAGCGAGCAGTACTTC
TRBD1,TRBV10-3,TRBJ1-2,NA,CAISDSGQEIYGYTF,TGTGCCATCAGTGACTCGGGACAGGAGATCTATGGCTACACCTTC
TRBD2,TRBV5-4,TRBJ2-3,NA,CASSSGLAEISTDTQYF,TGTGCCAGCAGCTCAGGACTAGCGGAGATAAGTACAGATACGCAGTATTTT
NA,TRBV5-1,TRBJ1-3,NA,CASNRGEAGNTIYF,TGCGCCAGCAACCGGGGAGAGGCTGGAAACACCATATATTTT
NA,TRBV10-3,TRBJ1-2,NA,CAMGGTNYGYTF,TGTGCCATGGGCGGGACGAACTATGGCTACACCTTC
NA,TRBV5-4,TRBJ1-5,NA,CASSYDSQPQHF,TGTGCCAGCAGCTACGACAGTCAGCCCCAGCATTTT
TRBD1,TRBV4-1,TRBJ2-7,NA,CASSQVGQGSNEQYF,TGCGCCAGCAGCCAAGTAGGACAGGGCAGTAACGAGCAGTACTTC
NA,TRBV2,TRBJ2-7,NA,CASSGTDFYEQYF,TGTGCCAGCAGTGGGACAGATTTCTACGAGCAGTACTTC
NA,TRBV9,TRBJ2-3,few,CASSVVFSSDTQYF,TGTGCCAGCAGCGTAGTATTCAGTTCTGATACGCAGTATTTT
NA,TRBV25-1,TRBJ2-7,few,CASSVEVGTYEQYF,TGTGCCAGCAGTGTGGAGGTCGGTACCTACGAGCAGTACTTC
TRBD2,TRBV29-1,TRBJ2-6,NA,CSASGGASGANVLTF,TGCAGCGCTAGCGGGGGGGCTTCTGGGGCCAACGTCCTGACTTTC
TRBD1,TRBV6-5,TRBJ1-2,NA,CASSRGQAHIYGYTF,TGTGCCAGCAGTCGGGGACAGGCACACATCTATGGCTACACCTTC
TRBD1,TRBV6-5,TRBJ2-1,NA,CASSYTGGRYEQFF,TGTGCCAGCAGTTATACAGGGGGTCGGTATGAGCAGTTCTTC
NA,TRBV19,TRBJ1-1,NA,CASSTRTAEAFF,TGTGCCAGTAGTACCCGGACAGCTGAAGCTTTCTTT
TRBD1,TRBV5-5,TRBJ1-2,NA,CASTNLGRGSDGYTF,TGTGCCAGCACAAACTTGGGCAGGGGGAGCGATGGCTACACCTTC
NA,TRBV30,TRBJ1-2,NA,CAWSVLPQGGYTF,TGTGCCTGGAGTGTACTTCCACAGGGCGGCTACACCTTC
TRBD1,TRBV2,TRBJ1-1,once,CASNEQLVGTGEFNTEAFF,TGTGCCAGCAATGAACAATTGGTGGGGACAGGAGAGTTTAACACTGAAGCTTTCTTT
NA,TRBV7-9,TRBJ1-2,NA,CSSSSGTPNGYTF,TGTTCCAGCAGCTCCGGGACTCCAAATGGCTACACCTTC